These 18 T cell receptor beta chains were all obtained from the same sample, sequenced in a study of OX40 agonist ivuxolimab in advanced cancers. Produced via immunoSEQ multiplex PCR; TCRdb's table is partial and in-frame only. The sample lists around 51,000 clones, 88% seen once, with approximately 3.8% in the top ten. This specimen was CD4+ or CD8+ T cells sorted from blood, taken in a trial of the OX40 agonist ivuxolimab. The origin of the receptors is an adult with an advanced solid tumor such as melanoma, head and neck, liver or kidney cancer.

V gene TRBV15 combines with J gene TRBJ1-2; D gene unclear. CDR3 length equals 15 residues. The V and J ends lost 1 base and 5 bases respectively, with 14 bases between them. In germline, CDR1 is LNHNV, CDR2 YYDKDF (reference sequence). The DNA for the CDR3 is TGTGCCACCAGCAGAGTCCCCGCAACTGATTATGGCTACACCTTC. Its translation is CATSRVPATDYGYTF.

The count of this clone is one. CDR3 residues: CASSRSGRANYEQYF. In DNA, the CDR3 is TGTGCCAGCAGCCGTAGCGGGAGGGCCAACTACGAGCAGTACTTC. The genes are TRBV7-2 and TRBJ2-7, with TRBD2 matching over 11 bases. Looked up from germline, CDR1 is SGHTA and CDR2 is FQGNSA. The CDR3 runs 15 residues. V was clipped by 5 bases and J by 3 bases; unmatched bases: 6.

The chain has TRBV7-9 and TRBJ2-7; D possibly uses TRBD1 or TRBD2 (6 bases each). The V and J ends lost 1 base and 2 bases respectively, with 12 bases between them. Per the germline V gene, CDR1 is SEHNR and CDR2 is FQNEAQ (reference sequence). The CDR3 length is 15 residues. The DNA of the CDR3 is TGTGCCAGCAGCTTAGGAGGAGGGGGTACCTACGAGCAGTACTTC. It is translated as CASSLGGGGTYEQYF.

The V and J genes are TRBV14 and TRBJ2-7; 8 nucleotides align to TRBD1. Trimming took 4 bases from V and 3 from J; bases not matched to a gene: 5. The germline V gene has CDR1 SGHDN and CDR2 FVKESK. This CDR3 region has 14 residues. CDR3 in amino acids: CASSRTGLNYEQYF. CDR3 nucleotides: TGTGCCAGCAGCCGGACAGGGTTAAACTACGAGCAGTACTTC.

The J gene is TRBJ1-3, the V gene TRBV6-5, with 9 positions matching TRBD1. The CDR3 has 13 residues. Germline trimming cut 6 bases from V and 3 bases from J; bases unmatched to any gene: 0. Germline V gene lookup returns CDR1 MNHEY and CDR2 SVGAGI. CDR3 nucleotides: TGTGCCAGCAGGGGACAGGGTGGAAACACCATATATTTT. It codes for CASRGQGGNTIYF.

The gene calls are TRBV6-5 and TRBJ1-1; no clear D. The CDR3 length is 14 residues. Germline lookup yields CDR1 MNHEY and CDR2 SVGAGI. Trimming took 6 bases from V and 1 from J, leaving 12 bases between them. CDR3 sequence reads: CASRETDRNTEAFF. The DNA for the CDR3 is TGTGCCAGCAGAGAGACGGACCGGAACACTGAAGCTTTCTTT.

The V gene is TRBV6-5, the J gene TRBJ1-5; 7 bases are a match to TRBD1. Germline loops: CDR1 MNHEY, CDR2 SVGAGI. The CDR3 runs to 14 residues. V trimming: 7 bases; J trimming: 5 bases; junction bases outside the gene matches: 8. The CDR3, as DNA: TGTGCCAGCACTGGACAGGTTAGAGATCAGCCCCAGCATTTT. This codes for CASTGQVRDQPQHF.

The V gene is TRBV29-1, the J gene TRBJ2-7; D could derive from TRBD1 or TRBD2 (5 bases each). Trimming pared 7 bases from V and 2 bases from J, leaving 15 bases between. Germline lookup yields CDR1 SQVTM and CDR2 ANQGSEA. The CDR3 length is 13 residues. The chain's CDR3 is CSGLGDGTYEQYF. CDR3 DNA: TGCAGCGGTCTTGGGGACGGGACCTACGAGCAGTACTTC.

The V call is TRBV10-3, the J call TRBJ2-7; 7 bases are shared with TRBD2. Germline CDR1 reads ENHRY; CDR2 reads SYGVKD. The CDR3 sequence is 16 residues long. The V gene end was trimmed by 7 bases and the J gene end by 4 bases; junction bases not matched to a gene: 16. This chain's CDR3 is CAITPSRSGARYEQYF. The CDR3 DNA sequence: TGTGCCATCACCCCATCGCGCAGCGGGGCTCGGTACGAGCAGTACTTC.

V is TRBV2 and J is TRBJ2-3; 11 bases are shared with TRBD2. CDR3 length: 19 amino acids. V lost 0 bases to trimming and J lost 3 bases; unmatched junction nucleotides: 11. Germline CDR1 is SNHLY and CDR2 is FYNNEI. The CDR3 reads CASSEASGRVFGLTDTQYF. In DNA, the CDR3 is TGTGCCAGCAGTGAAGCTAGCGGGAGGGTTTTCGGGTTGACAGATACGCAGTATTTT.

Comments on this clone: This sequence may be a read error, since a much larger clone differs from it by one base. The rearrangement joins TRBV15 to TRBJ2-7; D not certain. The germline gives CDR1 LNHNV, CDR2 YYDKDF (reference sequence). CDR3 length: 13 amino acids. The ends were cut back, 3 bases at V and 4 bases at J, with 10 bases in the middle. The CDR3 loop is CATSSQYEYEQYF. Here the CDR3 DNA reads TGTGCCACCAGCAGTCAGTACGAGTACGAGCAGTACTTC.

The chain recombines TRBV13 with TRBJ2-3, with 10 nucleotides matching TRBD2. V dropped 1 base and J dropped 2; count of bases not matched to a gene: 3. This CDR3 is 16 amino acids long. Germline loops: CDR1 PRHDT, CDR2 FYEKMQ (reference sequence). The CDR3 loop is CASSLVAGGDTDTQYF. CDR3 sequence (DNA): TGTGCCAGCAGCTTAGTAGCGGGGGGAGACACAGATACGCAGTATTTT.

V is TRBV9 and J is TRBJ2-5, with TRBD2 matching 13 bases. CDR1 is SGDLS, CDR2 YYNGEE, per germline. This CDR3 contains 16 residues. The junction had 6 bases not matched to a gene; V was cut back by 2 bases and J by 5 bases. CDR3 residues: CASSVFGLAGAETQYF. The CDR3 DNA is TGTGCCAGCAGCGTTTTTGGACTAGCGGGAGCTGAGACCCAGTACTTC.

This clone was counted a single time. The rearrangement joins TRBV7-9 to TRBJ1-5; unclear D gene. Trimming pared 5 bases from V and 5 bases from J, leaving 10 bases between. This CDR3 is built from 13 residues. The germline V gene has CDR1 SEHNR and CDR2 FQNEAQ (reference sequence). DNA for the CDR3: TGTGCCAGCAGCGAGGGTAACGATCAGCCCCAGCATTTT. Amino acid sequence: CASSEGNDQPQHF.

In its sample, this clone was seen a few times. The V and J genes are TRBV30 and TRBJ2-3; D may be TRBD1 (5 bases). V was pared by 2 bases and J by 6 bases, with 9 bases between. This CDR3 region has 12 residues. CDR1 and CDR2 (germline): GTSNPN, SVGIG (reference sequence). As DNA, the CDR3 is TGTGCCTGGAGTAAAGGGGTTGATACGCAGTATTTT. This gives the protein CAWSKGVDTQYF.

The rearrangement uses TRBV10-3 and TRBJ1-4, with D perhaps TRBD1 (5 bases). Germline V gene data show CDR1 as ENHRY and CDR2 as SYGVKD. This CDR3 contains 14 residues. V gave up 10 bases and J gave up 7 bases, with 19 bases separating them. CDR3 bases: TGTGCCACCAGGATGGGGCCGAGGGGTGAAAAACTGTTTTTT. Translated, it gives CATRMGPRGEKLFF.

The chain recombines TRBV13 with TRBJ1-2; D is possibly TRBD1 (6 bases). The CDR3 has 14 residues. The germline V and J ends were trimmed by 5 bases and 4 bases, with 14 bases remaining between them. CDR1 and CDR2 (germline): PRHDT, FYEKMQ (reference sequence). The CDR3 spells CASSATGSGYGYTF. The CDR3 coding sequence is TGTGCCAGCAGCGCAACAGGGTCAGGCTATGGCTACACCTTC.

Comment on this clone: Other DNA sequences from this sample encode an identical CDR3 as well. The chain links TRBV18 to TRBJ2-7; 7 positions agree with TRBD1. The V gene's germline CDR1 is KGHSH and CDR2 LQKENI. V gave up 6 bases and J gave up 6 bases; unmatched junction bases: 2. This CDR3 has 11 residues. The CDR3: CASSPGGEQYF. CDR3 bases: TGTGCCAGCTCGCCAGGGGGCGAGCAGTACTTC.